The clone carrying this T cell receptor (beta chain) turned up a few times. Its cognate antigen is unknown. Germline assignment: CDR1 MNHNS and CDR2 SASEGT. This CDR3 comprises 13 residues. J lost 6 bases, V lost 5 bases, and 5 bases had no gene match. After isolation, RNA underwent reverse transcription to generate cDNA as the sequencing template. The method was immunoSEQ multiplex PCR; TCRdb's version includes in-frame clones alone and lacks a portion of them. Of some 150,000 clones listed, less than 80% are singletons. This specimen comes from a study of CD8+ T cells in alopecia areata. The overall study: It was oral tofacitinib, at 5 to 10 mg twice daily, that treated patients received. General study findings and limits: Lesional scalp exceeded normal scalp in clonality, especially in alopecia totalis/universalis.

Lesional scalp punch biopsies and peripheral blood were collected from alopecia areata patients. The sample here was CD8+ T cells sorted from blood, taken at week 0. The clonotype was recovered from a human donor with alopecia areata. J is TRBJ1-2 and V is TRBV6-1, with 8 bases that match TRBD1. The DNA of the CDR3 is TGTGCCAGCAGTCTGGGACAGGAGGATGGCTACACCTTC. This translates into CASSLGQEDGYTF.